Below, 10 T cell receptor beta chains from the same sample are listed, as sequenced in a study of cytomegalovirus exposure and HLA in healthy donors (dated by TCRdb to 2016 to 2017). The protocol used for the library was the immunoSEQ multiplex PCR assay. TCRdb carries this immuneACCESS record with in-frame sequences only. Its versions omit some clonotypes, under half of them owing to an unresolved V gene in the studies checked, with the rest unexplained. The sample records a few hundred thousand clones, nearly 90% of which are singletons. 0.37% of the sample belongs to the ten largest clones. What was sequenced was PBMCs. These receptors were taken from a woman in her late teens or twenties in good health and CMV-seronegative.

The chain links TRBV28 to TRBJ1-5, with 8 nucleotides matching TRBD1. The V segment lost 4 bases and the J segment 5 bases; nucleotides outside the gene matches: 10. Per germline, CDR1 MDHEN and CDR2 SYDVKM. The CDR3 has 16 residues. The CDR3 sequence: CASSSSGQGTHQPQHF. Written as DNA, the CDR3 is TGTGCCAGCAGTTCCTCTGGACAGGGTACTCATCAGCCCCAGCATTTT.

This clone was detected only once. CDR3: CASTPAGLAAGELFF. The CDR3, as DNA: TGTGCCAGCACCCCGGCGGGACTAGCGGCCGGGGAGCTGTTTTTT. The chain combines TRBV27 with TRBJ2-2, with 11 bases aligning to TRBD2. Per the germline V gene, CDR1 is MNHEY and CDR2 is SMNVEV (reference sequence). V lost 7 bases to trimming and J lost 6 bases; unmatched junction nucleotides: 7. The CDR3 is made up of 15 amino acids.

J is TRBJ2-1 and V is TRBV4-3; TRBD1 matches at 10 bases. The V and J ends lost 4 bases and 7 bases, in that order; junction bases with no gene match: 10. CDR1 and CDR2 from the germline V gene are LGHNA and YSLEER. The CDR3 totals 16 residues. The CDR3 region is CASSPQTGGGWNEQFF. The CDR3 bases are TGCGCCAGCAGCCCCCAGACAGGGGGCGGTTGGAATGAGCAGTTCTTC.

This chain connects TRBV7-3 to TRBJ1-1; no firm D call. V was pared by 5 bases and J by 0 bases, with 7 bases between. CDR1 and CDR2 (germline): SGHTA, FQGTGA. The CDR3 loop spans 13 amino acids. The DNA for the CDR3 is TGTGCCAGCAGCCCCCAATTGAACACTGAAGCTTTCTTT. Translating gives CASSPQLNTEAFF.

The chain couples TRBV5-1 to TRBJ2-2; 7 bases line up with TRBD2. V shed 4 bases, J shed 2 bases, and the junction held 5 bases outside the gene matches. The CDR3 sequence is 15 residues long. The germline gives CDR1 SGHRS, CDR2 YFSETQ. The CDR3 region has the DNA TGCGCCAGCAGCCCGGGAGGCGTCAACACCGGGGAGCTGTTTTTT. Its protein product is CASSPGGVNTGELFF.

CDR3 DNA sequence: TGTGCCAGCAGCGCCTGGGACAACCTGAATGAGCAGTTCTTC. Protein: CASSAWDNLNEQFF. This chain joins TRBV11-2 and TRBJ2-1; D is perhaps TRBD1 (6 bases). Trimming shortened V by 5 bases and J by 7 bases, and 15 bases separated the two germline ends. In germline, CDR1 is SGHAT, CDR2 FQNNGV. This CDR3 is built from 14 residues.

This sequence joins TRBV27 and TRBJ2-5; 7 nucleotides align to TRBD2. This CDR3 is 15 amino acids long. V lost 4 bases and J lost 1; bases outside the gene matches: 6. Germline lookup yields CDR1 MNHEY and CDR2 SMNVEV (reference sequence). CDR3 sequence: CASSWGGAAQETQYF. The CDR3 bases are TGTGCCAGCAGTTGGGGGGGAGCGGCCCAAGAGACCCAGTACTTC.

The chain links TRBV5-4 to TRBJ2-2, with 7 bases matching TRBD1. Per the germline V gene, CDR1 is SGHNT and CDR2 is YYREEE (reference sequence). This CDR3 is built from 16 residues. After removal of 2 bases from V and 0 bases from J, the junction contained 4 bases not matched to a gene. Written as DNA, the CDR3 is TGTGCCAGCAGCTTCCTAGACAGGGCGAACACCGGGGAGCTGTTTTTT. Amino acid sequence: CASSFLDRANTGELFF.

This rearrangement joins TRBV5-1 to TRBJ2-6, with 7 bases aligning to TRBD1. The CDR3 totals 19 residues. The germline gives CDR1 SGHRS, CDR2 YFSETQ. V was clipped by 3 bases and J by 2 bases; unmatched bases: 14. Here the CDR3 DNA reads TGCGCCAGCAGCTACCGAGGTGGAGGACAGGCACCTGGGGCCAACGTCCTGACTTTC. Translating it yields CASSYRGGGQAPGANVLTF.

The chain combines TRBV18 with TRBJ1-2, with 10 bases lining up with TRBD1. From germline, CDR1 is KGHSH and CDR2 LQKENI. V lost 3 bases to trimming and J lost 5 bases; unmatched junction nucleotides: 6. CDR3 length: 15 residues. The DNA for the CDR3 is TGTGCCAGCTCACCCCGGACAGGGGGAGAGTATGGCTACACCTTC. Its protein product is CASSPRTGGEYGYTF.